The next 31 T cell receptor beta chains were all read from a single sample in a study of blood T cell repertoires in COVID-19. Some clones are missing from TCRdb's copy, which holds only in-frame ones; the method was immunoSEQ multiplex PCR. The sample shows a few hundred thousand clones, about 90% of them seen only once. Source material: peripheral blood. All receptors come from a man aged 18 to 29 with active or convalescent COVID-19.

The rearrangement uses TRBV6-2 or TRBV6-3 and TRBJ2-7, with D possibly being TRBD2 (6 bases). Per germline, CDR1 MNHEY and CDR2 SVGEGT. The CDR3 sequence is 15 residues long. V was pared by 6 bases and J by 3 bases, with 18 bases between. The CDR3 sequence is CASSRPPGTGYEQYF. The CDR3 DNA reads TGTGCCAGCAGCCGACCTCCGGGGACTGGCTACGAGCAGTACTTC.

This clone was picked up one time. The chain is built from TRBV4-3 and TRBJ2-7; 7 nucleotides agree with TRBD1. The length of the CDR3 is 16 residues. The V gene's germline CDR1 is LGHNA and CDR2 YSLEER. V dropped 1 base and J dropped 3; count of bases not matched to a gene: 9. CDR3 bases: TGCGCCAGCAGCCAAGTCTCCGAACAGGGGTTCTACGAGCAGTACTTC. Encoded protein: CASSQVSEQGFYEQYF.

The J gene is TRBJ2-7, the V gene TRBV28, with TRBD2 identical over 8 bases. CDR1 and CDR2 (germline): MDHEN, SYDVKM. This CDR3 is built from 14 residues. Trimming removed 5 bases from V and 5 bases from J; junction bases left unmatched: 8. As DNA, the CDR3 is TGTGCCAGCAGTAAGAGAGCGGGAGAGGACGAGCAGTACTTC. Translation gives CASSKRAGEDEQYF.

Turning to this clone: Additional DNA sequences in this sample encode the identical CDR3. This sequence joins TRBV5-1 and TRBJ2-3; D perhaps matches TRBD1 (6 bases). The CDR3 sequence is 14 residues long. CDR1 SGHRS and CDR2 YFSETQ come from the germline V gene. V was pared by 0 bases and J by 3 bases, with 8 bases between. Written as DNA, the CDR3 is TGCGCCAGCAGCTTGGGGGGGCGTACAGATACGCAGTATTTT. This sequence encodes CASSLGGRTDTQYF. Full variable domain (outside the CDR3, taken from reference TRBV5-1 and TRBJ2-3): KAGVTQTPRYLIKTRGQQVTLSCSPISGHRSVSWYQQTPGQGLQFLFEYFSETQRNKGNFPGRFSGRQFSNSRSEMNVSTLELGDSALYLCASSLGGRTDTQYFGPGTRLTVL.

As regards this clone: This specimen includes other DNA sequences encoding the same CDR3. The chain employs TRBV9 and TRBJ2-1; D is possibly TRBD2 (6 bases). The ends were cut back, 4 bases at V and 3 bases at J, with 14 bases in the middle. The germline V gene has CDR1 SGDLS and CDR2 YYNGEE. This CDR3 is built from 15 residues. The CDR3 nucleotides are TGTGCCAGCAGCCCCCTCAGCGGGCGCTACAATGAGCAGTTCTTC. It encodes CASSPLSGRYNEQFF.

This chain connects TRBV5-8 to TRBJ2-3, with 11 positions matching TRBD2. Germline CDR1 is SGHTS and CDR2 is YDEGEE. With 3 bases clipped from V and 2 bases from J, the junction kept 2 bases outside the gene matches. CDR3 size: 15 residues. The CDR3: CASSSGLADTDTQYF. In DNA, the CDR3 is TGTGCCAGCAGCTCGGGACTAGCGGACACAGATACGCAGTATTTT.

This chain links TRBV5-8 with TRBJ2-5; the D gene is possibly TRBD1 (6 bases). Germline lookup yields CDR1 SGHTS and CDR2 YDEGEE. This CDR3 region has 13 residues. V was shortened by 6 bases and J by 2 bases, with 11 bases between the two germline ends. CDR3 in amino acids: CASNRGQQETQYF. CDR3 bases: TGTGCCAGCAACCGGGGACAACAAGAGACCCAGTACTTC.

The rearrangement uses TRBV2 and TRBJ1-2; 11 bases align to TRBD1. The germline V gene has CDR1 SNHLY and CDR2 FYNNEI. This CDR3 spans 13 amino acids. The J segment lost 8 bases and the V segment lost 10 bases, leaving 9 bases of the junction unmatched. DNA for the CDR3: TGTGCCACCGAGGACAGGGGGCGCCGAGGCTACACCTTC. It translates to CATEDRGRRGYTF. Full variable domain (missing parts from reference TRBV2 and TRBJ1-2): EPEVTQTPSHQVTQMGQEVILRCVPISNHLYFYWYRQILGQKVEFLVSFYNNEISEKSEIFDDQFSVERPDGSNFTLKIRSTKLEDSAMYFCATEDRGRRGYTFGSGTRLTVV.

CDR3 residues: CASSIVVLSGELFF. The CDR3 nucleotides read TGTGCCAGTAGTATAGTTGTCCTGTCCGGGGAGCTGTTTTTT. The chain couples TRBV19 to TRBJ2-2; D gene ambiguous. CDR3 size: 14 residues. The V and J ends lost 1 base and 6 bases respectively, with 9 bases between them. Germline CDR1 and CDR2: LNHDA and SQIVND (reference sequence).

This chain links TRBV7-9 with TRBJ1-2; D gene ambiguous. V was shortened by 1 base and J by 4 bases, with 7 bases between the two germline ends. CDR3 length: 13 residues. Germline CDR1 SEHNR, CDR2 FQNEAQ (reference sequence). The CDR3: CASSLGPLYGYTF. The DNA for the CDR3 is TGTGCCAGCAGCTTAGGGCCCCTCTATGGCTACACCTTC.

The CDR3 sequence: CASSFVSSGVQYF. The DNA of the CDR3 is TGTGCCAGCAGCTTTGTCTCTAGCGGGGTGCAGTACTTC. This sequence joins TRBV7-9 and TRBJ2-7, with 9 bases matching TRBD2. The CDR3 is made up of 13 amino acids. J lost 9 bases, V lost 3 bases, and 6 bases had no gene match. Germline values: CDR1 SEHNR, CDR2 FQNEAQ (reference sequence).

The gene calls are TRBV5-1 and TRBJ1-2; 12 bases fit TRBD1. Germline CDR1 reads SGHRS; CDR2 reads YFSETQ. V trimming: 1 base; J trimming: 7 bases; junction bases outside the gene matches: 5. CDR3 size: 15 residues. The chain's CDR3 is CASSLSRDRGPGYTF. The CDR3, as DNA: TGCGCCAGCAGCTTGAGTCGGGACAGGGGGCCTGGCTACACCTTC.

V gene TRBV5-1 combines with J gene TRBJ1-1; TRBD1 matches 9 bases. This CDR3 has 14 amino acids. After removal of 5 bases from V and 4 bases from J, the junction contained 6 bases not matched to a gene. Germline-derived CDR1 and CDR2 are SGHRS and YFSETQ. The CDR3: CASRRGQGTTEAFF. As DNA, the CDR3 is TGCGCCAGCAGGCGAGGACAGGGGACCACTGAAGCTTTCTTT.

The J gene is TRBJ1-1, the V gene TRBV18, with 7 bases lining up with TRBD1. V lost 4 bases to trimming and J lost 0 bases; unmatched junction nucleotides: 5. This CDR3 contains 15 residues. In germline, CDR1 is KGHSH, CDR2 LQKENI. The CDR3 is CASSLPGQLNTEAFF. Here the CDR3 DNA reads TGTGCCAGCTCACTTCCGGGACAGCTGAACACTGAAGCTTTCTTT.

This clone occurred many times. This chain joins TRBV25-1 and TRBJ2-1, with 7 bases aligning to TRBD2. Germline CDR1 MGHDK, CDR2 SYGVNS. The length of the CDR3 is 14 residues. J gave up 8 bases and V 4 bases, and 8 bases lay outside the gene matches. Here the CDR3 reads CASSAAGEVDEQFF. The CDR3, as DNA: TGTGCCAGCAGTGCGGCGGGAGAAGTTGATGAGCAGTTCTTC.

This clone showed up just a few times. Here the CDR3 DNA reads TGTGCCAGCAGCACCCGACAGGGGGACGAGCAGTACTTC. Protein product: CASSTRQGDEQYF. This sequence joins TRBV5-4 and TRBJ2-7; 9 bases map to TRBD1. The CDR3 spans 13 residues. The V and J ends lost 4 bases and 5 bases, in that order; junction bases with no gene match: 4. Germline assignment: CDR1 SGHNT and CDR2 YYREEE (reference sequence). Filled out from reference TRBV5-4 and TRBJ2-7, the complete variable domain reads ETGVTQSPTHLIKTRGQQVTLRCSSQSGHNTVSWYQQALGQGPQFIFQYYREEENGRGNFPPRFSGLQFPNYSSELNVNALELDDSALYLCASSTRQGDEQYFGPGTRLTVT.

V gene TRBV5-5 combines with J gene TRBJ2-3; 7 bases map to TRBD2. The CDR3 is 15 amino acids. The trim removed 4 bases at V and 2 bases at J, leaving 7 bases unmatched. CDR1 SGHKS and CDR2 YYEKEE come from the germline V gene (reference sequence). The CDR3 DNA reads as TGTGCCAGCAGCCAGAGCGGGAAGGCCACAGATACGCAGTATTTT. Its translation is CASSQSGKATDTQYF. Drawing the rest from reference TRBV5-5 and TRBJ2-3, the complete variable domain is DAGVTQSPTHLIKTRGQQVTLRCSPISGHKSVSWYQQVLGQGPQFIFQYYEKEERGRGNFPDRFSARQFPNYSSELNVNALLLGDSALYLCASSQSGKATDTQYFGPGTRLTVL.

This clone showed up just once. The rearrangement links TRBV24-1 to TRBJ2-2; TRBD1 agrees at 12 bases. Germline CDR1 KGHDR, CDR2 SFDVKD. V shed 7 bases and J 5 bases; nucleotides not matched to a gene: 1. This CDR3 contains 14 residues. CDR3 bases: TGTGCCACCAGGGGACAGGGGGCAACCGGGGAGCTGTTTTTT. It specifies CATRGQGATGELFF.

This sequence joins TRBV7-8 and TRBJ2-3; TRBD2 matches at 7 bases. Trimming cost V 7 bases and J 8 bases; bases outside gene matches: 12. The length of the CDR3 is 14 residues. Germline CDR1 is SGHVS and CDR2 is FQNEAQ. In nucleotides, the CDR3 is TGTGCCAGCACCGAACAAGGACTAGTCGGTACGCAGTATTTT. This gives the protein CASTEQGLVGTQYF.

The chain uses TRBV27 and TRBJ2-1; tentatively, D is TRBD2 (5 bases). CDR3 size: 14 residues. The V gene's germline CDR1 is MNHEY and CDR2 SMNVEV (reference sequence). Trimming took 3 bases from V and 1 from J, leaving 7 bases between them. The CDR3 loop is CASSLAGSYNEQFF. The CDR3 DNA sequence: TGTGCCAGCAGTTTGGCGGGTTCCTACAATGAGCAGTTCTTC.

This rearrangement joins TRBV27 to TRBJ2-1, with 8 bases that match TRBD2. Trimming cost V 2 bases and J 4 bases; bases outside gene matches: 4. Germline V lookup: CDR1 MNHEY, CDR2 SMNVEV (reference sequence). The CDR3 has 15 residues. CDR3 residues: CASSLPPSGYNEQFF. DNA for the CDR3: TGTGCCAGCAGTTTACCCCCTAGCGGGTACAATGAGCAGTTCTTC.

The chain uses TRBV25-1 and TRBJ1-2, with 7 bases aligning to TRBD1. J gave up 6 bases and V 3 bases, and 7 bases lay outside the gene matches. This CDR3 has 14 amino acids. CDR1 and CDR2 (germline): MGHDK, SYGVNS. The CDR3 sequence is CASSDRKGTDGYTF. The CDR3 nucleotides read TGTGCCAGCAGTGACCGAAAGGGGACAGATGGCTACACCTTC.

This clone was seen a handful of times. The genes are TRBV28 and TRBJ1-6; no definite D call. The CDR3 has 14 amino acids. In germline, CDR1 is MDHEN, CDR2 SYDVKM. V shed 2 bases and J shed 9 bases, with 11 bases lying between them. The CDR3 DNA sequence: TGTGCCAGCAGTTTAGCAGAATCTTCTTCACCCCTCCACTTT. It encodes CASSLAESSSPLHF.

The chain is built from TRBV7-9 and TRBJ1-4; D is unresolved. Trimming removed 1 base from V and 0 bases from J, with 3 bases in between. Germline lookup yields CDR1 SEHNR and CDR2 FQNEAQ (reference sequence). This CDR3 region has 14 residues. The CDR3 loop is CASSLGATNEKLFF. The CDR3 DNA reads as TGTGCCAGCAGCTTAGGAGCAACTAATGAAAAACTGTTTTTT. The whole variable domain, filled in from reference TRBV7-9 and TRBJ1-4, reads DTGVSQNPRHKITKRGQNVTFRCDPISEHNRLYWYRQTLGQGPEFLTYFQNEAQLEKSRLLSDRFSAERPKGSFSTLEIQRTEQGDSAMYLCASSLGATNEKLFFGSGTQLSVL.

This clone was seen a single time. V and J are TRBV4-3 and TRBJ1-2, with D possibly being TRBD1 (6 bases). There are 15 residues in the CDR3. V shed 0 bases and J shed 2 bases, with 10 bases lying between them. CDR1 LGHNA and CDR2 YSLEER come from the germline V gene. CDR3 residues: CASSQERDMNYGYTF. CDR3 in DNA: TGCGCCAGCAGCCAAGAACGGGACATGAACTATGGCTACACCTTC.

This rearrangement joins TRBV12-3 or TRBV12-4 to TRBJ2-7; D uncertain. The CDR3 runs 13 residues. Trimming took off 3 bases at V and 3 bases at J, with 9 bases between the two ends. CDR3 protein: CASSFTRFYEQYF. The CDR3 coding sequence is TGTGCCAGCAGTTTTACGAGGTTCTACGAGCAGTACTTC.

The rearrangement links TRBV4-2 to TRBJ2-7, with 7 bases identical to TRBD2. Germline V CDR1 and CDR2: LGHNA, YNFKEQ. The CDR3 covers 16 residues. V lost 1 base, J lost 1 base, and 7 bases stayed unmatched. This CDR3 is CASSQASQAGSYEQYF. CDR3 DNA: TGTGCCAGCAGCCAAGCCTCCCAAGCGGGGTCCTACGAGCAGTACTTC.

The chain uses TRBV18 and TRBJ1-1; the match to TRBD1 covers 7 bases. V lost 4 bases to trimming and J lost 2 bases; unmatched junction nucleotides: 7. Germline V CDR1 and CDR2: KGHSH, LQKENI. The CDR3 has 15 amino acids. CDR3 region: CASSQLTGVNTEAFF. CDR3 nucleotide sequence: TGTGCCAGCTCACAACTTACAGGGGTAAACACTGAAGCTTTCTTT.

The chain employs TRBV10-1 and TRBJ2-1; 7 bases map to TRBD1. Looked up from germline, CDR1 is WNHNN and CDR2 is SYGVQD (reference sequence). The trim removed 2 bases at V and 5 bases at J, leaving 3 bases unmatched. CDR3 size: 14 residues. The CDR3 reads CASSEAGTDNEQFF. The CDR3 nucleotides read TGCGCCAGCAGTGAGGCCGGGACAGACAATGAGCAGTTCTTC.

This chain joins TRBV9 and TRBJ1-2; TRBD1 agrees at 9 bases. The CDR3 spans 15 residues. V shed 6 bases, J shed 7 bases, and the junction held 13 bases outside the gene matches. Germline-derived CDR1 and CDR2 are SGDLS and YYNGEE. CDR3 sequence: CASKRPGQGVSGYTF. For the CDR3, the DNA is TGTGCCAGCAAGCGCCCGGGACAGGGTGTCTCTGGCTACACCTTC. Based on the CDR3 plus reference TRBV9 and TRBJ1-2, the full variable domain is DSGVTQTPKHLITATGQRVTLRCSPRSGDLSVYWYQQSLDQGLQFLIQYYNGEERAKGNILERFSAQQFPDLHSELNLSSLELGDSALYFCASKRPGQGVSGYTFGSGTRLTVV.

The CDR3 DNA sequence: TGTGCCAGCAGTACTAGGGGGCCCGAGCAGTACTTC. Its protein is CASSTRGPEQYF. This sequence joins TRBV6-2 or TRBV6-3 and TRBJ2-7; 7 bases fit TRBD1. The CDR3 loop spans 12 amino acids. Germline V gene lookup returns CDR1 MNHEY and CDR2 SVGEGT. The V gene end was trimmed by 5 bases and the J gene end by 6 bases; junction bases not matched to a gene: 4.